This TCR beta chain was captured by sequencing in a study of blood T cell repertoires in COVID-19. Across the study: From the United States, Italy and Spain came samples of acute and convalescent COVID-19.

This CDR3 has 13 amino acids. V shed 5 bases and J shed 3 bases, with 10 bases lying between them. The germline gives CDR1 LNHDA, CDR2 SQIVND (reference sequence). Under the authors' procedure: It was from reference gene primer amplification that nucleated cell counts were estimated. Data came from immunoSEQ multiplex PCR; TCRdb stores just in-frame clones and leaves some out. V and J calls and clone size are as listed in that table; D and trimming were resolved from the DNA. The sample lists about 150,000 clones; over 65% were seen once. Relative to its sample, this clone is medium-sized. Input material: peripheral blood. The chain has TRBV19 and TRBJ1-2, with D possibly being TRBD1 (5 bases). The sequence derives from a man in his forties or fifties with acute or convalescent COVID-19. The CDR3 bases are TGTGCCAGTAGTTCAGGGCGGTACTATGGCTACACCTTC. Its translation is CASSSGRYYGYTF.